Listed below are T cell receptor beta chains from one sample, sequenced in a study of blood T cell repertoires in COVID-19. Measured with immunoSEQ multiplex PCR; TCRdb has only the in-frame clones, and not every one. The profile shows some 370,000 clones, roughly 89% of them singletons. Sequencing was done on a sample of peripheral blood. The source of these receptors is a man aged 18 to 35 with active or convalescent COVID-19. Both conserved end residues are part of each CDR3. D genes are given only for firm matches. Part of the rows lack a size; the others show once, few, many or a class for expanded clones.

NA | TRBJ2-5 | TRBV5-1 | TRBD1 | CASSGTGGSETQYF | TGCGCCAGCAGCGGGACAGGGGGCTCGGAGACCCAGTACTTC
NA | TRBJ2-5 | TRBV27 | NA | CASSFFDRFSVETQYF | TGTGCCAGCAGTTTTTTTGATCGGTTCTCGGTAGAGACCCAGTACTTC
NA | TRBJ2-3 | TRBV27 | NA | CASSLGAAVYTQYF | TGTGCCAGCAGTTTAGGGGCCGCAGTCTATACGCAGTATTTT
NA | TRBJ2-1 | TRBV3-1/TRBV3-2 | TRBD1 | CASSRQGGSYNEQFF | TGTGCCAGCAGTCGACAGGGCGGCTCCTACAATGAGCAGTTCTTC
once | TRBJ2-6 | TRBV18 | NA | CASSPSEGPFSGANVLTF | TGTGCCAGCTCACCATCAGAAGGACCCTTTTCTGGGGCCAACGTGCTGACTTTC
NA | TRBJ2-7 | TRBV25-1 | NA | CASSEWGSYYEQYF | TGTGCCAGCAGTGAATGGGGCAGCTACTACGAGCAGTACTTC
many | TRBJ1-1 | TRBV6-5 | TRBD1 | CASSYLHTGGTEAFF | TGTGCCAGCAGTTACCTGCATACAGGGGGCACTGAAGCTTTCTTT
NA | TRBJ2-3 | TRBV7-3 | NA | CASTQGDTQYF | TGTGCCAGCACCCAGGGAGATACGCAGTATTTT
NA | TRBJ2-7 | TRBV7-9 | NA | CASSLSVTSYEQYF | TGTGCCAGCAGCTTATCGGTCACCTCCTACGAGCAGTACTTC
NA | TRBJ2-2 | TRBV4-2 | NA | CASSQGGVSAMNTGELFF | TGTGCCAGCAGCCAAGGTGGAGTTTCGGCAATGAACACCGGGGAGCTGTTTTTT
NA | TRBJ1-5 | TRBV18 | NA | CASSPPSNQPQHF | TGTGCCAGCTCACCACCCAGTAATCAGCCCCAGCATTTT
NA | TRBJ2-2 | TRBV19 | TRBD1 | CASTRTGGTGELFF | TGTGCCAGTACCAGGACAGGGGGCACCGGGGAGCTGTTTTTT
once | TRBJ2-7 | TRBV6-5 | NA | CASSYLLGGEQYF | TGTGCCAGCAGTTACCTTTTAGGGGGCGAGCAGTACTTC
NA | TRBJ1-2 | TRBV25-1 | TRBD1 | CASSGQGGSGYTF | TGTGCCAGCAGTGGACAAGGGGGCTCTGGCTACACCTTC
NA | TRBJ1-5 | TRBV7-3 | NA | CASSLNSREEIPNQPQHF | TGTGCCAGCAGCTTAAATTCTCGTGAGGAAATCCCCAATCAGCCCCAGCATTTT
NA | TRBJ2-7 | TRBV3-1/TRBV3-2 | NA | CASSEQGISYEQYF | TGTGCCAGCAGCGAGCAGGGTATCTCCTACGAGCAGTACTTC
NA | TRBJ1-5 | TRBV4-2 | NA | CASSQEGGRNQPQHF | TGTGCCAGCAGCCAAGAAGGAGGGCGGAATCAGCCCCAGCATTTT
NA | TRBJ2-3 | TRBV19 | NA | CASSIGLAADTQYF | TGTGCCAGTAGTATAGGTCTAGCTGCGGATACGCAGTATTTT
once | TRBJ1-2 | TRBV7-2 | TRBD1 | CASRRGTGFNYGYTF | TGTGCCAGCAGGAGGGGGACAGGGTTCAACTATGGCTACACCTTC
few | TRBJ2-7 | TRBV9 | TRBD2 | CASSVEGVAGAEQYF | TGTGCCAGCAGCGTAGAAGGAGTAGCGGGGGCCGAGCAGTACTTC
NA | TRBJ2-1 | TRBV28 | NA | CASSLGAVTYNEQFF | TGTGCCAGCAGTTTAGGAGCGGTTACTTACAATGAGCAGTTCTTC
NA | TRBJ1-4 | TRBV19 | NA | CASSVSRDIIGKLFF | TGTGCCAGTAGTGTCAGCCGGGACATCATTGGAAAACTGTTTTTT
NA | TRBJ2-7 | TRBV4-1 | TRBD1 | CASSSQSDRSYEQYF | TGCGCCAGCAGCTCACAATCGGACAGGTCTTACGAGCAGTACTTC
once | TRBJ2-7 | TRBV24-1 | TRBD2 | CATSDLQAGVGEQYF | TGTGCCACCAGTGATTTGCAGGCGGGAGTCGGCGAGCAGTACTTC
NA | TRBJ1-1 | TRBV19 | TRBD1 | CASRHRGLSTEAFF | TGTGCCAGTAGGCACAGGGGACTGAGCACTGAAGCTTTCTTT
NA | TRBJ1-2 | TRBV27 | TRBD1 | CASSRGPDYGYTF | TGTGCCAGCAGTAGGGGGCCAGACTATGGCTACACCTTC
NA | TRBJ1-1 | TRBV14 | TRBD1 | CASRPPTWTGPGLPTEAFF | TGTGCCAGCAGACCCCCCACTTGGACAGGGCCAGGGCTACCCACTGAAGCTTTCTTT
few | TRBJ1-5 | TRBV6-5 | TRBD1 | CASSYDRGREPQHF | TGTGCCAGCAGTTACGACAGGGGGCGTGAGCCCCAGCATTTT